These 4 T cell receptor beta chains originate from one sample sequenced in a study of blood T cell repertoires in COVID-19. Here immunoSEQ multiplex PCR was the method, and the copy in TCRdb shows in-frame clones only, minus some. The table has roughly 160,000 clones, 70% to 90% seen once. Sequenced input: peripheral blood. These receptors were collected from a man in his fifties or sixties with COVID-19, enrolled during active disease.

This clone has just one count. V usage is TRBV27 and J usage is TRBJ1-2, with 7 bases identical to TRBD1. The J segment lost 5 bases and the V segment lost 6 bases, leaving 12 bases of the junction unmatched. This CDR3 region has 15 residues. The germline CDR1 and CDR2 sequences are MNHEY and SMNVEV (reference sequence). This CDR3 reads CASSPWAGQRYGYTF. As DNA, the CDR3 is TGTGCCAGCAGCCCATGGGCGGGACAGCGTTATGGCTACACCTTC.

The rearrangement joins TRBV6-6 to TRBJ2-7; possibly TRBD1 for D (6 bases). The germline CDR1 and CDR2 sequences are MNHNY and SVGAGI (reference sequence). V was pared by 6 bases and J by 4 bases, with 16 bases between. The CDR3 contains 14 residues. The CDR3: CASSPGTRGYEQYF. CDR3 bases: TGTGCCAGCAGCCCCGGGACAAGGGGTTACGAGCAGTACTTC.

This rearrangement joins TRBV28 to TRBJ1-5; 7 bases match TRBD1. This CDR3 spans 14 amino acids. Germline lookup yields CDR1 MDHEN and CDR2 SYDVKM. J lost 0 bases, V lost 6 bases, and 2 bases had no gene match. CDR3 bases: TGTGCCAGCAGAACAGGGGTTAGCAATCAGCCCCAGCATTTT. As protein: CASRTGVSNQPQHF.

The chain uses TRBV6-2 or TRBV6-3 and TRBJ1-1; TRBD1 agrees at 11 bases. The CDR3 spans 15 residues. Looked up from germline, CDR1 is MNHEY and CDR2 is SVGEGT. The junction had 6 bases not matched to a gene; V was cut back by 5 bases and J by 4 bases. CDR3 nucleotides: TGTGCCAGCAGTCTGGACAGGGGGCTGAGCACTGAAGCTTTCTTT. Protein sequence: CASSLDRGLSTEAFF.